These 13 T cell receptor beta chains originate from one sample sequenced in a study of vaccination effects on CD4 cells after COVID-19. Pools of viral peptides were used by the ViraFEST assay to expand antigen-specific CD4+ T cells ahead of sequencing. At the end of roughly 9 days of culture, CD4+ T cells were isolated. Assay: immunoSEQ multiplex PCR; the TCRdb copy retains only in-frame clones and omits some. The repertoire holds roughly 15,000 clones, with approximately 82% as singletons. Their target antigens are unknown. The material was CD4+ T cells from PBMCs cultured with HCoV-229E spike peptides, obtained before COVID-19 vaccination. These receptors came from a human donor who received a COVID-19 vaccine.

J is TRBJ1-2 and V is TRBV19, with 8 bases that match TRBD1. Germline CDR1 is LNHDA and CDR2 is SQIVND (reference sequence). V gave up 3 bases and J gave up 7 bases; unmatched junction bases: 4. This CDR3 contains 13 residues. The CDR3 nucleotides read TGTGCCAGTAGTATCCAGGGGGCTCGTGGCTACACCTTC. This gives the protein CASSIQGARGYTF.

The chain carries TRBV7-9 and TRBJ2-3; D gene ambiguous. The V gene lost 5 bases and the J gene lost 5 bases, with 11 bases spanning the gap. The CDR3 totals 13 residues. From germline, CDR1 is SEHNR and CDR2 FQNEAQ (reference sequence). The CDR3 is CASSLPPGDTQYF. CDR3 bases: TGTGCCAGCAGCCTCCCGCCAGGAGATACGCAGTATTTT.

The rearrangement joins TRBV7-9 to TRBJ2-3, with D tentatively TRBD1 or TRBD2 (5 bases each). V was cut by 5 bases and J by 6 bases, with 9 bases left in between. Per germline, CDR1 SEHNR and CDR2 FQNEAQ (reference sequence). This CDR3 has 12 amino acids. CDR3 loop: CASSSEGDTQYF. In DNA, the CDR3 is TGTGCCAGCAGCAGCGAGGGGGATACGCAGTATTTT.

The chain couples TRBV7-2 to TRBJ2-7, with TRBD1 matching over 10 bases. This CDR3 is 14 amino acids long. Germline CDR1 SGHTA, CDR2 FQGNSA. Unmatched junction bases numbered 6, after V lost 8 bases and J lost 2 bases. The CDR3 sequence: CASSGQGGAYEQYF. CDR3 nucleotides: TGTGCCAGCTCAGGACAGGGGGGAGCCTACGAGCAGTACTTC.

Concerning this clone itself: The junction and the germline gene differ at one end; a read error may be behind it. The gene calls are TRBV7-7 and TRBJ2-3, with no clear D. CDR1 and CDR2 (germline): SSHAT, FNYEAQ (reference sequence). The CDR3 loop spans 13 amino acids. CDR3 sequence (DNA): TGTGCTAGCAGCTTAGGCCGCACAGATACGCAGTATTTT. Amino acid sequence: CASSLGRTDTQYF.

This chain links TRBV6-1 with TRBJ1-1; TRBD1 is a possible D gene (6 bases). CDR1 MNHNS and CDR2 SASEGT come from the germline V gene. Between the trimmed V and J ends, which lost 2 bases and 10 bases, there was a span of 14 bases. CDR3 length: 13 residues. The CDR3 is CASSEIRGGGAFF. CDR3 DNA sequence: TGTGCCAGCAGTGAAATCAGGGGCGGGGGAGCTTTCTTT.

This clone has only a few counts. The genes are TRBV7-9 and TRBJ2-1, with TRBD2 matching over 7 bases. The CDR3 loop spans 13 amino acids. The J segment lost 5 bases and the V segment lost 4 bases, leaving 2 bases of the junction unmatched. Germline V gene data show CDR1 as SEHNR and CDR2 as FQNEAQ (reference sequence). The CDR3 sequence: CASSSRGDNEQFF. For the CDR3, the DNA is TGTGCCAGCAGCTCCCGGGGGGACAATGAGCAGTTCTTC.

About this clone itself: Relative to the germline gene, one junction end is altered; a read error may explain this. The CDR3 DNA reads as TGTGCCAGCAGTGAAATGGACAGGTCCCAACTGGGCTTC. This encodes CASSEMDRSQLGF. This rearrangement joins TRBV2 to TRBJ1-2; 7 bases align to TRBD1. The CDR3 runs 13 residues. Looked up from germline, CDR1 is SNHLY and CDR2 is FYNNEI. Filled out from reference TRBV2 and TRBJ1-2, the complete variable domain reads EPEVTQTPSHQVTQMGQEVILRCVPISNHLYFYWYRQILGQKVEFLVSFYNNEISEKSEIFDDQFSVERPDGSNFTLKIRSTKLEDSAMYFCASSEMDRSQLGFGSGTRLTVV.

This chain joins TRBV27 and TRBJ1-1; D ambiguous. CDR1 and CDR2 from the germline V gene are MNHEY and SMNVEV (reference sequence). The ends were cut back, 10 bases at V and 6 bases at J, with 27 bases in the middle. The CDR3 runs 16 residues. The CDR3 DNA reads as TGTGCCACCATGCGGCGGCGAGGCACCGACGGGGCTGAAGCTTTCTTT. Translation: CATMRRRGTDGAEAFF.

This clone turned up a few times. V is TRBV5-1 and J is TRBJ1-2; a possible D gene is TRBD1 (5 bases). With 5 bases removed from V and 0 bases from J, the gap between germline ends came to 8 bases. CDR3 length: 13 residues. Germline values: CDR1 SGHRS, CDR2 YFSETQ. The CDR3 reads CASRPTANYGYTF. CDR3 in DNA: TGCGCCAGCAGACCGACAGCTAACTATGGCTACACCTTC.

The V gene is TRBV6-6, the J gene TRBJ2-7; 7 nucleotides line up with TRBD1. V shed 2 bases and J 6 bases; nucleotides not matched to a gene: 4. The CDR3 is 13 residues long. Germline CDR1 and CDR2: MNHNY and SVGAGI (reference sequence). The CDR3 region is CASSYTGTAEQYF. As DNA, the CDR3 is TGTGCCAGCAGTTACACCGGGACAGCCGAGCAGTACTTC.

The rearrangement links TRBV19 to TRBJ1-5, with D tentatively TRBD1 (6 bases). In germline, CDR1 is LNHDA, CDR2 SQIVND (reference sequence). CDR3 length equals 15 residues. The V end lost 7 bases, the J end lost 1 base, and 14 bases lay between the germline ends. The CDR3 region has the DNA TGTGCCAGTAAAACTGAGGACAGAAGCAATCAGCCCCAGCATTTT. Amino acid sequence: CASKTEDRSNQPQHF.

This chain uses TRBV24-1 with TRBJ2-7; no firm D call. V lost 1 base and J lost 2, with 11 bases in between. CDR1 and CDR2 (germline): KGHDR, SFDVKD. The CDR3 loop spans 15 amino acids. CDR3 sequence reads: CATSDFPAPTYEQYF. In DNA form, the CDR3 reads TGTGCCACCAGTGATTTCCCCGCCCCGACCTACGAGCAGTACTTC.